This TCR beta chain is from a study of T cell repertoires in cytomegalovirus infection. On the study more broadly: Based on public TCR beta signatures, there were indications of CMV infection and of a matching HLA type.

Trimming stripped 7 bases from V and 1 base from J, with 17 bases between. Germline V CDR1 and CDR2: MDHEN, SYDVKM. This CDR3 region has 16 residues. Study-level results: Carriers of CMV plus the relevant HLA were identified by cumulative public TCR beta family frequency. Ex vivo, HLA-C-restricted CMV-specific TCR beta clonotypes prevailed over the rest of the response.

This clonotype has ten or more counts. The antigen is undetermined. TCRdb itself ran the reads through MiXCR, one entry per CDR3 protein. The table has more than 150,000 distinct CDR3 sequences, 20% to 30% seen once; the top ten hold over 9.5%. The chain links TRBV28 to TRBJ1-5; D perhaps matches TRBD1 (5 bases). What was sequenced was PBMCs. The origin of this receptor is a human donor in good health (CMV status not recorded). Some clones in this sample may be carry-over from other donors' samples. The CDR3 sequence is CASTLEGRGSNQPQHF. The CDR3 DNA is TGTGCCAGCACCCTTGAGGGGCGCGGAAGCAATCAGCCCCAGCATTTT.